The rows below give T cell receptor beta chains drawn from one sample of a study of T cell responses to AZD1222 COVID-19 vaccine. Data came from immunoSEQ multiplex PCR; TCRdb stores just in-frame clones and leaves some out. The table lists under 50,000 clones, about nine tenths of them singletons. Sequenced material: peripheral blood, taken 28 days after the second AZD1222 dose. These receptors all come from an adult who received the AZD1222 COVID-19 vaccine. The CDR3 runs from the conserved cysteine through the conserved F or W. A D gene is named only where the DNA matches it firmly.

j_call d_call v_call cdr3_aa
TRBJ1-1 TRBD1 TRBV5-1 CASSFRRGRVENTEAFF
TRBJ1-2 - TRBV25-1 CASSDTNHGYTF
TRBJ2-7 TRBD2 TRBV6-2/TRBV6-3 CASSRTGTSGSYEQYF
TRBJ1-4 - TRBV11-2 CASSLGWGGRTNEKLFF
TRBJ2-1 TRBD1 TRBV3-1/TRBV3-2 CASSTSGQGLINEQFF
TRBJ2-5 - TRBV19 CASSIVGPPETQYF
TRBJ2-3 - TRBV28 CASNRGSTDTQYF
TRBJ1-5 - TRBV6-5 CASSQGPNQPQHF
TRBJ2-3 TRBD1 TRBV24-1 CATSDPKTGPSTDTQYF
TRBJ1-5 - TRBV2 CASQTETLSNQPQHF
TRBJ1-2 - TRBV5-1 CASSLGQNYGYTF
TRBJ1-4 - TRBV6-5 CASRAGQGNEKLFF
TRBJ1-1 TRBD1 TRBV6-1 CASSDGTGGPVKAFF
TRBJ1-6 TRBD1 TRBV6-2/TRBV6-3 CASSLATGGSSPLHF
TRBJ1-1 - TRBV28 CASSPGTKTEAFF